This TCR beta chain was recovered during a study of T cell changes during pregnancy in multiple sclerosis. Germline V gene data show CDR1 as SNHLY and CDR2 as FYNNEI. V lost 7 bases to trimming and J lost 1 base; unmatched junction nucleotides: 9. The CDR3 spans 16 residues. The method was immunoSEQ multiplex PCR; TCRdb's version includes in-frame clones alone and lacks a portion of them. The table has fewer than 20,000 clones, 95% to 96% seen once. This receptor was obtained from a female donor with multiple sclerosis, enrolled in a pregnancy study. The chain joins TRBV2 to TRBJ2-3; 9 bases match TRBD2. Sequenced here: peripheral blood, sampled in the third trimester of pregnancy. CDR3 sequence: CASNSGSGRGTDTQYF. The CDR3, as DNA: TGTGCCAGCAATAGCGGGAGTGGGAGGGGCACAGATACGCAGTATTTT.